These 23 T cell receptor beta chains originate from one sample sequenced in a study of spatial heterogeneity in lung cancer. Study conclusions and caveats: Tumor mutation count correlated with how many alpha and beta TCRs expanded intratumorally.

The time point is: sample taken at primary tumor resection. These receptors have no identified antigens. In TCRdb, the 5' RACE reads were re-called with MiXCR into one record per CDR3 protein. Of more than 800 distinct CDR3 sequences in the sample, 10% were seen once. The sequences come from lung tumor tissue, collected at surgery. Receptors originate from a male donor with early-stage non-small cell lung cancer.

This clonotype is categorized as medium-sized. The library was designed around alpha chains, so this beta chain is a stray read whose abundance carries little weight. The chain couples TRBV29-1 to TRBJ2-1, with 8 nucleotides matching TRBD2. The junction had 1 base not matched to a gene; V was cut back by 7 bases and J by 5 bases. Per germline, CDR1 SQVTM and CDR2 ANQGSEA. The CDR3 contains 11 residues. CDR3 nucleotide sequence: TGCAGCGGGCGGGAGGACAATGAGCAGTTCTTC. Translation: CSGREDNEQFF.

Comments on this clonotype: This beta chain came through as a stray read in a library set up for alpha chains, and its size says little. V gene TRBV20-1 combines with J gene TRBJ2-7; TRBD1 might be the D (5 bases). Germline V gene data show CDR1 as DFQATT and CDR2 as SNEGSKA (reference sequence). The CDR3 is made up of 12 amino acids. Trimming took off 5 bases at V and 5 bases at J, with 13 bases between the two ends. The CDR3 sequence is CSAPQGLNEQYF. The CDR3 DNA is TGCAGTGCTCCGCAGGGTCTAAACGAGCAGTACTTC.

This clonotype appeared a few times. This beta chain is off target for a library built for alpha chains, so its abundance means little. The V call is TRBV27, the J call TRBJ1-1; D is perhaps TRBD1 (5 bases). V was pared by 6 bases and J by 2 bases, with 13 bases between. From germline, CDR1 is MNHEY and CDR2 SMNVEV (reference sequence). This CDR3 has 14 amino acids. The CDR3 bases are TGTGCCAGCAGAAACCCGGGACCAAACACTGAAGCTTTCTTT. This sequence encodes CASRNPGPNTEAFF.

A remark on this clonotype: A library made for alpha chains picked up this beta chain off target, so its size means little. The CDR3 DNA is TGTGCCAGCTCACCGATCACATCCGGGACTAATTCACCCCTCCACTTT. Encoded protein: CASSPITSGTNSPLHF. The V gene is TRBV18, the J gene TRBJ1-6, with D possibly being TRBD1 (5 bases). This CDR3 comprises 16 residues. Germline CDR1 KGHSH, CDR2 LQKENI. The germline V and J ends were trimmed by 3 bases and 6 bases, with 15 bases remaining between them.

This clonotype is medium-sized by share. This beta chain lies outside the target of a library built for alpha chains; its clone size means little. Written as DNA, the CDR3 is TGTGCCAGCAGCAAGAGGGGGGTTTGGCATGAGCAGTTCTTC. This encodes CASSKRGVWHEQFF. V usage is TRBV14 and J usage is TRBJ2-1; D is possibly TRBD1 or TRBD2 (6 bases each). The CDR3 loop spans 14 amino acids. V was clipped by 5 bases and J by 8 bases, with 16 bases between them. Germline values: CDR1 SGHDN, CDR2 FVKESK.

This clonotype ranks as medium-sized (0.01 to 0.1%). Since it is a stray read in a library aimed at alpha chains, this beta chain has a size that is not meaningful. This rearrangement joins TRBV28 to TRBJ1-6; 7 nucleotides align to TRBD1. Per the germline V gene, CDR1 is MDHEN and CDR2 is SYDVKM. This CDR3 spans 13 amino acids. Losses at the gene ends were 8 bases for V and 9 bases for J; bases not matched to a gene: 7. In nucleotides, the CDR3 is TGTGCCAGCCGAGGGGCAGGGGGTTCACCCCTCCACTTT. Its translation is CASRGAGGSPLHF.

This clonotype is labeled as large. Because this beta chain is a stray read in a library intended to capture alpha chains, its abundance should not be given much weight. The chain carries TRBV3-1 and TRBJ2-2; 7 bases align to TRBD1. The CDR3 consists of 15 residues. Germline V gives CDR1 LGHDT, CDR2 YNNKEL (reference sequence). V lost 4 bases to trimming and J lost 4 bases; unmatched junction nucleotides: 6. The CDR3 DNA follows: TGTGCCAGCAGCCTCACCGGGACAGCCACCGGGGAGCTGTTTTTT. As protein: CASSLTGTATGELFF.

This clonotype rates as medium-sized (0.01 to 0.1%). In a library made to pick up alpha chains, this beta chain is a stray read with a size that means little. This rearrangement joins TRBV15 to TRBJ1-5; D not resolved. Trimming left V 4 bases short and J 2 bases short, with 12 bases between. This CDR3 contains 15 residues. CDR1 LNHNV and CDR2 YYDKDF come from the germline V gene (reference sequence). The CDR3 sequence: CATSIQSEGNQPQHF. In nucleotides, the CDR3 is TGTGCCACCAGCATACAGTCAGAAGGCAATCAGCCCCAGCATTTT.

This clonotype is medium-sized within its sample. This beta chain appears as a stray read in a library generated for alpha chains; its size is not informative. The chain joins TRBV24-1 to TRBJ2-1; D may be TRBD1 (6 bases). The germline CDR1 and CDR2 sequences are KGHDR and SFDVKD. V lost 3 bases to trimming and J lost 0 bases, with 20 bases between them. The CDR3 is 19 amino acids. CDR3 DNA sequence: TGTGCCACCAGTGATCGCCTGGGGGTGGGGACAAGCTCCTACAATGAGCAGTTCTTC. It codes for CATSDRLGVGTSSYNEQFF.

Comments on this clonotype: Little can be read into the size of this beta chain, an off-target read in a library designed for alpha chains. The chain links TRBV2 to TRBJ2-5; D perhaps matches TRBD2 (5 bases). This CDR3 has 17 amino acids. Per the germline V gene, CDR1 is SNHLY and CDR2 is FYNNEI. Deletions cut 1 base from V and 0 bases from J, with 15 bases between. The CDR3 DNA is TGTGCCAGCAGTGAAGTGAGGAGGAGTCTGTACCAAGAGACCCAGTACTTC. Translation: CASSEVRRSLYQETQYF.

This clonotype is large by share. In a library made to pick up alpha chains, this beta chain is a stray read with a size that means little. J is TRBJ1-5 and V is TRBV11-2, with a weak D call TRBD1 (6 bases). V lost 8 bases to trimming and J lost 7 bases, with 36 bases between them. Germline assignment: CDR1 SGHAT and CDR2 FQNNGV. This CDR3 has 20 residues. The CDR3 here is CASHSWLSVQGNLPEQPQHF. CDR3 sequence (DNA): TGTGCCAGCCATTCTTGGTTATCAGTGCAGGGGAACCTCCCGGAGCAGCCCCAGCATTTT. The complete variable domain, with remaining parts taken from reference TRBV11-2 and TRBJ1-5, reads EAGVAQSPRYKIIEKRQSVAFWCNPISGHATLYWYQQILGQGPKLLIQFQNNGVVDDSQLPKDRFSAERLKGVDSTLKIQPAKLEDSAVYLCASHSWLSVQGNLPEQPQHFGDGTRLSIL.

By sample fraction, this clonotype is large. This beta chain slipped into a library made for alpha chains as a stray read, so its size is not meaningful. This chain uses TRBV7-9 with TRBJ2-5; D ambiguous. CDR1 is SEHNR and CDR2 is FQNEAQ in the germline V gene (reference sequence). V lost 2 bases and J lost 5, with 3 bases in between. The CDR3 sequence is 11 residues long. This chain's CDR3 is CASSLMETQYF. In DNA form, the CDR3 reads TGTGCCAGCAGCTTAATGGAGACCCAGTACTTC.

This clonotype is large (0.1 to 1%) within its sample. Little can be read into the size of this beta chain, an off-target read in a library designed for alpha chains. This chain joins TRBV29-1 and TRBJ1-2; no clear D gene. There are 11 residues in the CDR3. Germline V gene sequence: CDR1 SQVTM, CDR2 ANQGSEA. V lost 2 bases, J lost 2 bases, and 3 bases lay in between. CDR3 coding DNA: TGCAGCGTTGAACAGAACTATGGCTACACCTTC. Translated, it gives CSVEQNYGYTF. Full variable domain (outside the CDR3, taken from reference TRBV29-1 and TRBJ1-2): SAVISQKPSRDICQRGTSLTIQCQVDSQVTMMFWYRQQPGQSLTLIATANQGSEATYESGFVIDKFPISRPNLTFSTLTVSNMSPEDSSIYLCSVEQNYGYTFGSGTRLTVV.

Within the sample, this clonotype is medium-sized. This beta chain is an unintended read in a library built for alpha chains; its size means little. The chain joins TRBV20-1 to TRBJ2-1; D is perhaps TRBD2 (6 bases). The germline V gene encodes CDR1 DFQATT and CDR2 SNEGSKA (reference sequence). Trimming took 4 bases from V and 5 from J, leaving 18 bases between them. The CDR3 covers 15 residues. The CDR3 is CSATAIREYHNEQFF. CDR3 bases: TGCAGTGCTACCGCTATACGGGAGTACCACAATGAGCAGTTCTTC.

This clonotype is deemed medium-sized. In a library made to pick up alpha chains, this beta chain is a stray read with a size that means little. Written as DNA, the CDR3 is TGCAGTGCTAGCGAATTAGCTTCCTATAATTCACCCCTCCACTTT. Amino acid sequence: CSASELASYNSPLHF. The rearrangement links TRBV20-1 to TRBJ1-6, with D unclear. The CDR3 sequence is 15 residues long. The germline CDR1 and CDR2 sequences are DFQATT and SNEGSKA (reference sequence). V lost 3 bases and J 1 base, leaving 10 bases between the germline ends.

By frequency in the sample, this clonotype is medium-sized. This beta chain slipped into a library made for alpha chains as a stray read, so its size is not meaningful. The CDR3 protein is CASTPPPQARGGGANVLTF. CDR3 nucleotides: TGTGCCAGCACCCCCCCCCCGCAGGCAAGGGGGGGAGGGGCCAACGTCCTGACTTTC. This sequence joins TRBV7-4 and TRBJ2-6, with a tentative D call TRBD2 (7 bases). The CDR3 is 19 amino acids. Germline V gene sequence: CDR1 SGHVT, CDR2 SQSDAQ. Trimming removed 7 bases at V and 4 bases at J, with 26 bases between.

This clonotype qualifies as large. Because the library targeted alpha chains, this beta chain is an off-target read whose size means little. The V and J genes are TRBV20-1 and TRBJ2-2; the D gene could be TRBD1 or TRBD2 (5 bases each). This CDR3 comprises 16 residues. Trimming left V 1 base short and J 1 base short, with 13 bases between. Germline CDR1 DFQATT, CDR2 SNEGSKA (reference sequence). The CDR3 loop is CSARVPGHLNTGELFF. CDR3 in DNA: TGCAGTGCTAGAGTACCGGGGCACTTGAACACCGGGGAGCTGTTTTTT.

Judged by abundance, this clonotype is medium-sized (0.01 to 0.1%). This beta chain slipped into a library made for alpha chains as a stray read, so its size is not meaningful. The chain links TRBV30 to TRBJ1-6; TRBD1 aligns across 8 bases. Per germline, CDR1 GTSNPN and CDR2 SVGIG (reference sequence). V lost 3 bases to trimming and J lost 7 bases; unmatched junction nucleotides: 5. This CDR3 region has 14 residues. This CDR3 is CAWSGGQDNSPLHF. The CDR3 nucleotides read TGTGCCTGGAGCGGGGGACAGGACAATTCACCCCTCCACTTT.

Relative to its sample, this clonotype is medium-sized (0.01 to 0.1%). For a library built for alpha chains, this beta chain is a stray read; little rests on its size. The J gene is TRBJ1-1, the V gene TRBV7-9; D gene ambiguous. Germline-derived CDR1 and CDR2 are SEHNR and FQNEAQ (reference sequence). The CDR3 extends over 11 amino acids. V was trimmed by 5 bases and J by 6 bases, leaving 7 bases between them. The CDR3 is CASSGGSEAFF. CDR3 DNA sequence: TGTGCCAGCAGCGGTGGTTCTGAAGCTTTCTTT.

This clonotype ranks as medium-sized. This beta chain is a stray sequence in a library constructed for alpha chains; its clone size is not meaningful. The chain couples TRBV6-4 to TRBJ1-5, with 7 positions matching TRBD1. Germline lookup yields CDR1 MRHNA and CDR2 SNTAGT. Trimming removed 6 bases from V and 2 bases from J; junction bases left unmatched: 13. This CDR3 is 17 amino acids long. As DNA, the CDR3 is TGTGCCAGCAGGGGCAGGGGGATCTATAGCGGCAATCAGCCCCAGCATTTT. The encoded protein is CASRGRGIYSGNQPQHF.

Sample share makes this clonotype large. This beta chain is a stray sequence in a library constructed for alpha chains; its clone size is not meaningful. The chain couples TRBV28 to TRBJ2-2, with D possibly being TRBD1 (6 bases). The germline gives CDR1 MDHEN, CDR2 SYDVKM. Trimming shortened V by 8 bases and J by 7 bases, and 20 bases separated the two germline ends. This CDR3 is 15 amino acids long. The CDR3 sequence: CASGPLQGTGGELFF. CDR3 bases: TGTGCCAGCGGACCATTACAGGGTACCGGCGGGGAGCTGTTTTTT. Combining the CDR3 with reference TRBV28 and TRBJ2-2 gives the whole variable domain DVKVTQSSRYLVKRTGEKVFLECVQDMDHENMFWYRQDPGLGLRLIYFSYDVKMKEKGDIPEGYSVSREKKERFSLILESASTNQTSMYLCASGPLQGTGGELFFGEGSRLTVL.

Relative to its sample, this clonotype is medium-sized. A library made for alpha chains picked up this beta chain off target, so its size means little. J is TRBJ1-5 and V is TRBV7-2; D is possibly TRBD1 (5 bases). This CDR3 is 14 amino acids long. The germline V and J ends were trimmed by 1 base and 6 bases, with 10 bases remaining between them. Looked up from germline, CDR1 is SGHTA and CDR2 is FQGNSA. DNA for the CDR3: TGTGCCAGCAGCTTAGGGGGGGGAAGTCAGCCCCAGCATTTT. It codes for CASSLGGGSQPQHF.

Judged by abundance, this clonotype is medium-sized. This beta chain is a stray read from a library made for alpha chains; its abundance is not meaningful. The rearrangement links TRBV5-1 to TRBJ1-1; D remains ambiguous. The CDR3 is 15 residues long. Germline CDR1 SGHRS, CDR2 YFSETQ. V was pared by 0 bases and J by 1 base, with 10 bases between. CDR3 amino acids: CASSLVGAPNTEAFF. The CDR3 bases are TGCGCCAGCAGCTTGGTGGGAGCCCCGAACACTGAAGCTTTCTTT. Using reference TRBV5-1 and TRBJ1-1 for the parts outside the CDR3, the full variable domain is KAGVTQTPRYLIKTRGQQVTLSCSPISGHRSVSWYQQTPGQGLQFLFEYFSETQRNKGNFPGRFSGRQFSNSRSEMNVSTLELGDSALYLCASSLVGAPNTEAFFGQGTRLTVV.